What follows is one T cell receptor (beta chain) and its context. Its antigen is still unknown. This sample was included in a study of post-analysis software for immune sequencing data. Study as a whole: The courses of disease that were included comprised relapsing-remitting, secondary progressive and progressive-relapsing multiple sclerosis. Study results and limitations: With TRBV5-6, TRBV5-1 and TRBV20-1 included, a handful of TRBV segments were more frequent in patients than in controls. Normalized Chao1 diversity was significantly lower in multiple sclerosis patients than in controls.

This CDR3 contains 17 residues. Trimming removed 5 bases from V and 6 bases from J, with 23 bases in between. CDR1 SEHNR and CDR2 FQNEAQ come from the germline V gene (reference sequence). TCR beta libraries were prepared from cDNA with unique molecular identifiers. Input of 1 to 10 million T cells yielded a few hundred thousand cDNA molecules. MiXCR was run by TCRdb on the PCR reads, yielding one entry per CDR3 protein. The sample includes hundreds of thousands of distinct CDR3 sequences, 25% to 30% of them seen just once. This clonotype was sampled from a girl aged 5-17 years with multiple sclerosis. The chain couples TRBV7-9 to TRBJ1-5; perhaps TRBD1 as D (5 bases). Material for sequencing was blood. Written as DNA, the CDR3 is TGTGCCAGCAGCCCCTCATCAGGGTCTCCTTTTCGTCAGCCCCAGCATTTT. This gives the protein CASSPSSGSPFRQPQHF.